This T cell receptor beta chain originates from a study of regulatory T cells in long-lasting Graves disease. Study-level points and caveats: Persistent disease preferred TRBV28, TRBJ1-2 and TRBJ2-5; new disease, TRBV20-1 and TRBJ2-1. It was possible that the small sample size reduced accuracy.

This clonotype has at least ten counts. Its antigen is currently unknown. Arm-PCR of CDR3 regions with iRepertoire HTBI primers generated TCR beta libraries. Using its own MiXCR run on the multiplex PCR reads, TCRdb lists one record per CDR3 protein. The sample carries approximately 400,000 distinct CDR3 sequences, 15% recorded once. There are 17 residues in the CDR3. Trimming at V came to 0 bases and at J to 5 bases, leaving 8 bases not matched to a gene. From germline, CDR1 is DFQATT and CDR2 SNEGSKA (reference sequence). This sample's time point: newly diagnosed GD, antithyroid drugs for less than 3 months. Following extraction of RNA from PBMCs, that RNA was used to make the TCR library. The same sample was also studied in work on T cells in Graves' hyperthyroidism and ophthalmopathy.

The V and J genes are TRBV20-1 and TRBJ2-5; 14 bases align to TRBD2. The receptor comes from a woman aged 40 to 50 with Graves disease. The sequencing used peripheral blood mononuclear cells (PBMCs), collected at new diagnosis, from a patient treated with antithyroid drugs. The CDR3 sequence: CSARDLRLAGGGETQYF. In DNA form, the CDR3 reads TGCAGTGCTAGAGATCTACGACTAGCGGGAGGGGGGGAGACCCAGTACTTC.